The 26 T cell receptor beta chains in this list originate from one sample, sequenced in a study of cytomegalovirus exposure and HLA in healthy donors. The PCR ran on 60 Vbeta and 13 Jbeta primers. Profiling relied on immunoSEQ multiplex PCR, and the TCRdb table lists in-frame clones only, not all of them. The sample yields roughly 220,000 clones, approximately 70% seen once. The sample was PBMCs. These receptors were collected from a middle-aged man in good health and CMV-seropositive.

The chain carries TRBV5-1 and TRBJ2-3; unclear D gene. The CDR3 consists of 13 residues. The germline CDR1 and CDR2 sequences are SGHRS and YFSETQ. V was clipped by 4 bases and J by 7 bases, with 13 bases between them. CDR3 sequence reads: CASSADSSNTQYF. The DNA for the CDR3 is TGCGCCAGCAGCGCTGACTCTTCGAATACGCAGTATTTT.

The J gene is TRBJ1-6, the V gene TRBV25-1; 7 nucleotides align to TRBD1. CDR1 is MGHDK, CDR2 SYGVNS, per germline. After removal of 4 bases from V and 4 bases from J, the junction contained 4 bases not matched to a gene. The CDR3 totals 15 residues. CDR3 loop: CASSGGTVYNSPLHF. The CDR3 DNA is TGTGCCAGCAGTGGCGGGACAGTTTATAATTCACCCCTCCACTTT.

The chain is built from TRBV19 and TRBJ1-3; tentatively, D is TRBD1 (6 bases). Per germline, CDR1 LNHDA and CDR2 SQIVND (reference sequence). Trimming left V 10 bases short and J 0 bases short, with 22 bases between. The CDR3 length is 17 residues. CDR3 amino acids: CATGLGKQGASGNTIYF. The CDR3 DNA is TGTGCCACCGGTCTCGGTAAACAGGGCGCCTCTGGAAACACCATATATTTT.

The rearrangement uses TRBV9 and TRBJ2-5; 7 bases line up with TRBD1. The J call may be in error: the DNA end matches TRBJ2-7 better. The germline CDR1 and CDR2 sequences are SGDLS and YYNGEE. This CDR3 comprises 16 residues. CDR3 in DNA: TGTGCCAGCAGCGTAGACCTTGGACAGGCCCCCCACGAGCAGTACTTC. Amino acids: CASSVDLGQAPHEQYF.

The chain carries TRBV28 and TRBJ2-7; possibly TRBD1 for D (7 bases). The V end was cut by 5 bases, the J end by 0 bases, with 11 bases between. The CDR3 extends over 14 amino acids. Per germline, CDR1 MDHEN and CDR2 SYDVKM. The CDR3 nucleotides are TGTGCCAGCAGTCCAGGGGGGTCCTCCTACGAGCAGTACTTC. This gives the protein CASSPGGSSYEQYF.

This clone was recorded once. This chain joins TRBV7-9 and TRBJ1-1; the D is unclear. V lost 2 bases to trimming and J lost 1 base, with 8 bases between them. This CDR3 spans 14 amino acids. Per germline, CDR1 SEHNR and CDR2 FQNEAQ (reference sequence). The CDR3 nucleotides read TGTGCCAGCAGCTTAACGGTCCCGAACACTGAAGCTTTCTTT. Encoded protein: CASSLTVPNTEAFF.

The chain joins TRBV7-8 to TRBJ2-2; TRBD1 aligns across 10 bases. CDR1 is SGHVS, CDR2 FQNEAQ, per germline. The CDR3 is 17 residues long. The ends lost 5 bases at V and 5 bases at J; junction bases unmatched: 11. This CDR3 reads CASSPRTGGVETGELFF. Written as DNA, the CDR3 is TGTGCCAGCAGCCCCCGGACAGGGGGGGTGGAAACCGGGGAGCTGTTTTTT.

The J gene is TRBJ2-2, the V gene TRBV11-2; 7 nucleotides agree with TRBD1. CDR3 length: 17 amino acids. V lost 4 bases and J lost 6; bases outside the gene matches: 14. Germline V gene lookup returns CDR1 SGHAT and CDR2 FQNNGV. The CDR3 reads CASSSTPPRDSAGELFF. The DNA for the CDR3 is TGTGCCAGCAGCTCCACCCCCCCCAGGGACAGCGCCGGGGAGCTGTTTTTT. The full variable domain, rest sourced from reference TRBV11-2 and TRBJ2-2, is EAGVAQSPRYKIIEKRQSVAFWCNPISGHATLYWYQQILGQGPKLLIQFQNNGVVDDSQLPKDRFSAERLKGVDSTLKIQPAKLEDSAVYLCASSSTPPRDSAGELFFGEGSRLTVL.

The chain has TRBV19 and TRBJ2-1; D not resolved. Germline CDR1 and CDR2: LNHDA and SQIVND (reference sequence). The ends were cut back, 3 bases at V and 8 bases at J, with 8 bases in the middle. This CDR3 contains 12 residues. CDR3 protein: CASSMTRDEQFF. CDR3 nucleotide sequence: TGTGCCAGTAGTATGACACGCGATGAGCAGTTCTTC.

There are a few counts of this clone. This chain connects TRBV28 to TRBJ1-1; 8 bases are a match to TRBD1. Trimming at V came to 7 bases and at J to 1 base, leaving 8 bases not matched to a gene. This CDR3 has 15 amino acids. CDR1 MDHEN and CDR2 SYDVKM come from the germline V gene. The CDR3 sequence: CASIPSGTGNTEAFF. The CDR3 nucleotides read TGTGCCAGCATCCCTTCGGGGACAGGGAACACTGAAGCTTTCTTT.

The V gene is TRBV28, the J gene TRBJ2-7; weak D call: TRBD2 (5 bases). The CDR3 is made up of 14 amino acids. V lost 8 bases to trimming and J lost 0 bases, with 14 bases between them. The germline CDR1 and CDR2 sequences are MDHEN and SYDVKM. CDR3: CASGQYGISYEQYF. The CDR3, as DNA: TGTGCCAGCGGTCAGTACGGGATCTCCTACGAGCAGTACTTC.

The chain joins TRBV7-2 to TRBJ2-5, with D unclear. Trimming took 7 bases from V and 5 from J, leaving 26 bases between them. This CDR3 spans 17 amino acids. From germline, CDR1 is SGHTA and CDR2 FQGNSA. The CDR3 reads CASTTLLRSNFRETQYF. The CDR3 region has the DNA TGTGCCAGCACCACTTTGCTCCGTTCGAACTTCCGGGAGACCCAGTACTTC.

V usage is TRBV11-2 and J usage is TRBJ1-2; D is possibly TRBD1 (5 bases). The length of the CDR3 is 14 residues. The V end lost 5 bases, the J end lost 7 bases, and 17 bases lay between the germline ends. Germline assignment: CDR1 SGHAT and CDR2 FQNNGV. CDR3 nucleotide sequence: TGTGCCAGCAGCCCGGCTTCTCGGGGGTCTGGCTACACCTTC. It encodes CASSPASRGSGYTF. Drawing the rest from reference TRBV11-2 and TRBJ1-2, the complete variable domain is EAGVAQSPRYKIIEKRQSVAFWCNPISGHATLYWYQQILGQGPKLLIQFQNNGVVDDSQLPKDRFSAERLKGVDSTLKIQPAKLEDSAVYLCASSPASRGSGYTFGSGTRLTVV.

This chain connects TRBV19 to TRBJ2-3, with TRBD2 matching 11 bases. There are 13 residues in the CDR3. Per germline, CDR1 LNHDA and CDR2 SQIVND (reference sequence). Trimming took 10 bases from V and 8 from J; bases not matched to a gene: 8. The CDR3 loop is CATTSGGIVTQYF. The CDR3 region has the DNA TGTGCCACCACTAGCGGGGGCATAGTTACGCAGTATTTT.

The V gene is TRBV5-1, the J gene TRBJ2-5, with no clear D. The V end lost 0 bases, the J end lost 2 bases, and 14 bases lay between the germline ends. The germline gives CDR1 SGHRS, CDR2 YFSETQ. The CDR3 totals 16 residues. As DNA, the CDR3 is TGCGCCAGCAGCTTGGGAGCAGGCGCCTTACAAGAGACCCAGTACTTC. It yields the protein CASSLGAGALQETQYF.

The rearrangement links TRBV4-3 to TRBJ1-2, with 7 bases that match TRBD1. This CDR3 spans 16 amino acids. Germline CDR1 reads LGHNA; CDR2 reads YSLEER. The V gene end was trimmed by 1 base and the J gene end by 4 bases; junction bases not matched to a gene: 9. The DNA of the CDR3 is TGCGCCAGCAGCCAAGGTTACCGGGACAGCCGCTATGGCTACACCTTC. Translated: CASSQGYRDSRYGYTF.

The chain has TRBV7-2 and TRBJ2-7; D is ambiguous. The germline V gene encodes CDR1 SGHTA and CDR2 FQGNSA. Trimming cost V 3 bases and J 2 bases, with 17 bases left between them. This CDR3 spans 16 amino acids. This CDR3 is CASSLRWLLPTYEQYF. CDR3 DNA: TGTGCCAGCAGCTTGAGGTGGTTGTTACCAACCTACGAGCAGTACTTC.

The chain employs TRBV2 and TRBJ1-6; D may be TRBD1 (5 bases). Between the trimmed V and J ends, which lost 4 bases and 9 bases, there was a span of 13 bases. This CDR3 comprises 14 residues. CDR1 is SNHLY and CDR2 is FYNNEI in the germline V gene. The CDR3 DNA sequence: TGTGCCAGCAGTGGGAACAGGAAGGTTTCACCCCTCCACTTT. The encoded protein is CASSGNRKVSPLHF.

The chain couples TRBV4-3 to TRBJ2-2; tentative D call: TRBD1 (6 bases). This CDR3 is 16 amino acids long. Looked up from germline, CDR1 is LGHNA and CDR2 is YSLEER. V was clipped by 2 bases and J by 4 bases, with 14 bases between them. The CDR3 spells CASSQRPGVGTGELFF. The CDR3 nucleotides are TGCGCCAGCAGCCAACGACCAGGGGTAGGCACCGGGGAGCTGTTTTTT.

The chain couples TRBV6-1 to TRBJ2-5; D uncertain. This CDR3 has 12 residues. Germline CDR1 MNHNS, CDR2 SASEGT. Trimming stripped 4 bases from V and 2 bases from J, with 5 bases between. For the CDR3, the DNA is TGTGCCAGCAGTGCACAGCAAGAGACCCAGTACTTC. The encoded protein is CASSAQQETQYF.

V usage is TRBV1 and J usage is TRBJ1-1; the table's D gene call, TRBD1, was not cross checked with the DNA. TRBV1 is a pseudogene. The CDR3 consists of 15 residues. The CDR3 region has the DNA TGCACCAGCAGCCGTCCCGGGACAGGGAACAGGGAAGCTTTCTTT. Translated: CTSSRPGTGNREAFF.

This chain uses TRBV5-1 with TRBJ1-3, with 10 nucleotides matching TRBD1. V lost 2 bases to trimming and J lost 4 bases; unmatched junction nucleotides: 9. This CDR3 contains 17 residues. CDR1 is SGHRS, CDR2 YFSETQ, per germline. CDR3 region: CASSFGETGGDGNTIYF. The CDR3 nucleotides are TGCGCCAGCAGCTTTGGTGAGACAGGGGGCGACGGAAACACCATATATTTT.

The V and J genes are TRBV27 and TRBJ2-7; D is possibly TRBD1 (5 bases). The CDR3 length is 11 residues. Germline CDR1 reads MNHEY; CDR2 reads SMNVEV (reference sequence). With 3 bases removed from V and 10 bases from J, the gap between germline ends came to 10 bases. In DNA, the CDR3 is TGTGCCAGCAGTTTCTTAGGGGATCAGTACTTC. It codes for CASSFLGDQYF.

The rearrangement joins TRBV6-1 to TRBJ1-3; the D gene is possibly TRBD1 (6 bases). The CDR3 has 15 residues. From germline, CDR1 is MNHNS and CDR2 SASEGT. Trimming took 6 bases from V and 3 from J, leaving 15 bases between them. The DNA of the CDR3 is TGTGCCAGCAGCAGGACAGACTTTTTTGGAAACACCATATATTTT. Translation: CASSRTDFFGNTIYF.

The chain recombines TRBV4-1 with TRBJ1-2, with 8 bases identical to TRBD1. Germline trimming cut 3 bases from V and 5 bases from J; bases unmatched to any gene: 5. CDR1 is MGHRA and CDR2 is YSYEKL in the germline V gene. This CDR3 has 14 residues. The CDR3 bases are TGCGCCAGCAGCCACCTGGGACAGGTTTATGGCTACACCTTC. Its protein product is CASSHLGQVYGYTF.

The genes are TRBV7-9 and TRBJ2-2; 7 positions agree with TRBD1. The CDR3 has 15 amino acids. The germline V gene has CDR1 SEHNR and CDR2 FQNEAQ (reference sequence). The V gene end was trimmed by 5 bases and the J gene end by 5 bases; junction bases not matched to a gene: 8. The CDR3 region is CASSERGRRTGELFF. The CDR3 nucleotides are TGTGCCAGCAGCGAAAGGGGGCGAAGAACCGGGGAGCTGTTTTTT.